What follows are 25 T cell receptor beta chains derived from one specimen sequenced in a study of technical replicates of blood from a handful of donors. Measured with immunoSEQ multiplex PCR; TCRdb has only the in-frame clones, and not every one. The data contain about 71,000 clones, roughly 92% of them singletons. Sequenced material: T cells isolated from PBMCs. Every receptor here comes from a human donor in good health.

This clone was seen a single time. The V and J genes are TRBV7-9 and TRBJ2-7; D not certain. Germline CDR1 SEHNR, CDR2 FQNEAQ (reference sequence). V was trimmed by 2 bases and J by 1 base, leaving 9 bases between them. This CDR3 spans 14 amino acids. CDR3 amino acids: CASSLPTLSYEQYF. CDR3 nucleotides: TGTGCCAGCAGCTTACCTACCCTATCCTACGAGCAGTACTTC.

DNA of the CDR3: TGTGCCAGCTCCCCGGGACAGTTACTCTATGGCTACACCTTC. Its translation: CASSPGQLLYGYTF. This chain connects TRBV18 to TRBJ1-2; 7 nucleotides align to TRBD1. Trimming cost V 6 bases and J 4 bases; bases outside gene matches: 8. The germline V gene has CDR1 KGHSH and CDR2 LQKENI. The CDR3 has 14 amino acids.

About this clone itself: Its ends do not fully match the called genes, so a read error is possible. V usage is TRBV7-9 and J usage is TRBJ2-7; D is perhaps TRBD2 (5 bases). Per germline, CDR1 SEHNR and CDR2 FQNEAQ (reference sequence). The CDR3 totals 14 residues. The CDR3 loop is CASSLAVHHYEQYF. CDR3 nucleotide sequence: TGTGCCAGCAGCCTAGCTGTACACCACTACGAGCAGTACTTC.

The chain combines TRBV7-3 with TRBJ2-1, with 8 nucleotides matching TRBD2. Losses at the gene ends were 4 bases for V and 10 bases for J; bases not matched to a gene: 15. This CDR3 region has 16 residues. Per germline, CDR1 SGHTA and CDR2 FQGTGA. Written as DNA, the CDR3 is TGTGCCAGCAGCTACCAAGCTCTAGCGGGTTTAAAGGAGCAGTTCTTC. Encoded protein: CASSYQALAGLKEQFF.

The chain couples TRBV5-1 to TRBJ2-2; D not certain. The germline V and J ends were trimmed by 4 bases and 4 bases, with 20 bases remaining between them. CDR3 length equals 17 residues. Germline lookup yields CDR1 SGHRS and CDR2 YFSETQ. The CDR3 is CASSIDGPRRATGELFF. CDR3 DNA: TGCGCCAGCAGCATTGATGGGCCACGTCGTGCCACCGGGGAGCTGTTTTTT.

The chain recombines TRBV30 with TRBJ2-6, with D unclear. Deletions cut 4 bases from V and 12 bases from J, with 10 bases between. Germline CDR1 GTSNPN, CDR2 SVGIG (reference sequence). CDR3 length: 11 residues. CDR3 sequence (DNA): TGTGCCTGGACAGCAGAGGTCGTCCTGACTTTC. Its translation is CAWTAEVVLTF.

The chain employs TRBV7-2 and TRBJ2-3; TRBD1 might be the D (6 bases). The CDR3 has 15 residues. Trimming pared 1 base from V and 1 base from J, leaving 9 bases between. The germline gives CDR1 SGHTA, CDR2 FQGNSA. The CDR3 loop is CASSLVAGGTDTQYF. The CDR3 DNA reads TGTGCCAGCAGCTTAGTGGCAGGGGGCACAGATACGCAGTATTTT.

CDR3 residues: CASRLGDTHTEAFF. The DNA of the CDR3 is TGTGCCAGTCGGTTGGGGGACACCCACACTGAAGCTTTCTTT. V is TRBV19 and J is TRBJ1-1; weak D call: TRBD1 (6 bases). CDR3 length equals 14 residues. V was shortened by 8 bases and J by 3 bases, with 16 bases between the two germline ends. Germline V CDR1 and CDR2: LNHDA, SQIVND (reference sequence).

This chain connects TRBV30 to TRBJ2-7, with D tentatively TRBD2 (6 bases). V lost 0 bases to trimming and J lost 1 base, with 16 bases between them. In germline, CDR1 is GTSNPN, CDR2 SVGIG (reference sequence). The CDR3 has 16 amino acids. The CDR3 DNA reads TGTGCCTGGAGTGTACTGTTGCGGGAACCTTCCTACGAGCAGTACTTC. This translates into CAWSVLLREPSYEQYF.

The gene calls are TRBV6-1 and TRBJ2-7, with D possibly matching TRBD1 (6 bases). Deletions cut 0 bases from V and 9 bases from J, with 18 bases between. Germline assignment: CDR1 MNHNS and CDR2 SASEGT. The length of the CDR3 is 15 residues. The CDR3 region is CASSEALLTGRVQYF. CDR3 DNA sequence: TGTGCCAGCAGTGAAGCCCTGTTGACAGGTAGGGTGCAGTACTTC.

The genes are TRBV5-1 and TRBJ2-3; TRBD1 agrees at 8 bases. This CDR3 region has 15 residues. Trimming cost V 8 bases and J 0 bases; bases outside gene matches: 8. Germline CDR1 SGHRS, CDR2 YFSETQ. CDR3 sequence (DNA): TGCGCCAGTTGCTTTGGACAGGGAAGCACAGATACGCAGTATTTT. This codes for CASCFGQGSTDTQYF.

The DNA for the CDR3 is TGTGCCAGCAGTTCAGAAGGGGGCTCCCAGCCCCAGCATTTT. It specifies CASSSEGGSQPQHF. This sequence joins TRBV28 and TRBJ1-5; 7 bases are a match to TRBD1. V shed 4 bases, J shed 7 bases, and the junction held 7 bases outside the gene matches. CDR1 MDHEN and CDR2 SYDVKM come from the germline V gene. This CDR3 region has 14 residues.

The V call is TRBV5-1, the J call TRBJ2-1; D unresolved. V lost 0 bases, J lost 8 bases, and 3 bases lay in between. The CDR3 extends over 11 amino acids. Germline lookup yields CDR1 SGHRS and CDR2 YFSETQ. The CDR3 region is CASSLADEQFF. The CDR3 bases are TGCGCCAGCAGCTTGGCGGATGAGCAGTTCTTC.

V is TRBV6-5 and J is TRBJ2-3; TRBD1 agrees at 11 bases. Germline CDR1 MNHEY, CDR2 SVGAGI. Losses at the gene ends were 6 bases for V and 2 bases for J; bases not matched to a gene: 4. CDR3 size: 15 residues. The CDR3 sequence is CASRGTGGTTDTQYF. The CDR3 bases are TGTGCCAGCAGAGGGACAGGGGGTACCACAGATACGCAGTATTTT.

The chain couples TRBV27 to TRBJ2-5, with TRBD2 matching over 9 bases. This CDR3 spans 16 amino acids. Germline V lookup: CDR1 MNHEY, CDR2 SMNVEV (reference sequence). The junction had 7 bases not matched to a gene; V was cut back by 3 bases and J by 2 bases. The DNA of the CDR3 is TGTGCCAGCAGTTTGGTGCTAGCGGGGAGTCAAGAGACCCAGTACTTC. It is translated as CASSLVLAGSQETQYF.

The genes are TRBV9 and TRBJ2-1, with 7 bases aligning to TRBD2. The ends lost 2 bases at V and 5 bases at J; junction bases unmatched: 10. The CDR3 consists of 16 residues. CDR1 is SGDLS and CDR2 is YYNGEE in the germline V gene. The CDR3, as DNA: TGTGCCAGCAGCGTTTTTAGCGGGCGTGGGGACAATGAGCAGTTCTTC. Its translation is CASSVFSGRGDNEQFF.

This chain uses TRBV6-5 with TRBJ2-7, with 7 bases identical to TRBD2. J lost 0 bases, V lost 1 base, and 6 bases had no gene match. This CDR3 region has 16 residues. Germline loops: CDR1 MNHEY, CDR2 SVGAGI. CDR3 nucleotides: TGTGCCAGCAGTTACTTTCTAGCGGTAAGCTCCTACGAGCAGTACTTC. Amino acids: CASSYFLAVSSYEQYF.

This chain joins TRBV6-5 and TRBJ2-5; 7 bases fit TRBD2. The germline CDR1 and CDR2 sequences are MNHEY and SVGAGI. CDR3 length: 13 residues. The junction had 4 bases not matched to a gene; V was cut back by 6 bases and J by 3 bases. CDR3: CASRPSGKETQYF. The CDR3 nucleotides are TGTGCCAGCAGGCCTAGCGGTAAAGAGACCCAGTACTTC.

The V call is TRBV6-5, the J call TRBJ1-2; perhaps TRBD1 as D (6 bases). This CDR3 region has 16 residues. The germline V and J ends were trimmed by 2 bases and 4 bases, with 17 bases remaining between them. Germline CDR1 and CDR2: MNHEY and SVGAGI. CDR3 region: CASSYLVERGGYGYTF. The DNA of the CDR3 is TGTGCCAGCAGTTACCTCGTGGAAAGGGGGGGCTATGGCTACACCTTC.

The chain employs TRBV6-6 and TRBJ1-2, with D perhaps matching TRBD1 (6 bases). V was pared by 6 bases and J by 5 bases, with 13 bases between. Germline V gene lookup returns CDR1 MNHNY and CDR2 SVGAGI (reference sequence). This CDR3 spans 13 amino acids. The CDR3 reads CASSPTGRYGYTF. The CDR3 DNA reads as TGTGCCAGCAGCCCGACAGGAAGGTATGGCTACACCTTC.

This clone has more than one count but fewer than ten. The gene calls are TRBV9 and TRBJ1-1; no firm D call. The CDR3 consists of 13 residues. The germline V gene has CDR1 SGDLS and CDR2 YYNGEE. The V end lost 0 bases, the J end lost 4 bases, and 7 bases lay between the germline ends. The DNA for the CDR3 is TGTGCCAGCAGCGTAGTCCGGGGCACTGAAGCTTTCTTT. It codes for CASSVVRGTEAFF.

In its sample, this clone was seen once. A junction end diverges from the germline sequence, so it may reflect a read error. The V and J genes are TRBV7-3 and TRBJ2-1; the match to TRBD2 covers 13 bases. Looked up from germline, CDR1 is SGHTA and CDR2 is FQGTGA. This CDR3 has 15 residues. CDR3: CASSVTSGRGNEQFF. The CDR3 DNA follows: TGTGCCAGCAGCGTAACTAGCGGGAGGGGGAATGAGCAGTTCTTC. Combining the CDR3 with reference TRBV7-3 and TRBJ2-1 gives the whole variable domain GAGVSQTPSNKVTEKGKYVELRCDPISGHTALYWYRQSLGQGPEFLIYFQGTGAADDSGLPNDRFFAVRPEGSVSTLKIQRTERGDSAVYLCASSVTSGRGNEQFFGPGTRLTVL.

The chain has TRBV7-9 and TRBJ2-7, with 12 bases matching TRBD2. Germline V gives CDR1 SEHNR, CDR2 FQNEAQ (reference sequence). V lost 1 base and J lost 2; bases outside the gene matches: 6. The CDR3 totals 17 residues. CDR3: CASSLETSGRQPYEQYF. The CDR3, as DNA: TGTGCCAGCAGCTTAGAGACTAGCGGGAGACAACCCTACGAGCAGTACTTC.

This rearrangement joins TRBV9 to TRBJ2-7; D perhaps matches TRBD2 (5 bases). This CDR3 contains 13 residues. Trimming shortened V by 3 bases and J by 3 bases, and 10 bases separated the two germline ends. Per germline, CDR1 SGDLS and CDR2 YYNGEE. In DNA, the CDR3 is TGTGCCAGCAGCGGAGGGTCGGGCTACGAGCAGTACTTC. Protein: CASSGGSGYEQYF.

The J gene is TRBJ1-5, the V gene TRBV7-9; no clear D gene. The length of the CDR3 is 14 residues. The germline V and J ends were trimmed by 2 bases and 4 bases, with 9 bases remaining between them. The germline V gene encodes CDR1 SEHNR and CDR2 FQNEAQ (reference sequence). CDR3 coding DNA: TGTGCCAGCAGCTTATCAGACGGGAATCAGCCCCAGCATTTT. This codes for CASSLSDGNQPQHF.